Below, 5 T cell receptor beta chains from the same sample are listed, as sequenced in a study of blood T cell repertoires in COVID-19. Measured with immunoSEQ multiplex PCR; TCRdb has only the in-frame clones, and not every one. The sample holds 310,000 or so clones, approximately 86% seen once. The sequencing input was peripheral blood. Receptors originate from a man between 65 and 85 years old with acute or convalescent COVID-19.

This sequence joins TRBV25-1 and TRBJ2-7; 7 bases align to TRBD1. In germline, CDR1 is MGHDK, CDR2 SYGVNS. V was clipped by 4 bases and J by 1 base; unmatched bases: 7. The CDR3 consists of 15 residues. Here the CDR3 reads CASSGDSYLSYEQYF. CDR3 nucleotide sequence: TGTGCCAGCAGTGGGGACAGCTACTTATCCTACGAGCAGTACTTC.

This chain links TRBV5-1 with TRBJ2-1; 11 bases agree with TRBD2. Germline trimming cut 4 bases from V and 4 bases from J; bases unmatched to any gene: 7. Germline V CDR1 and CDR2: SGHRS, YFSETQ. CDR3 length: 16 residues. CDR3 nucleotide sequence: TGCGCCAGCAGCACCGGGACTAGCGGACTTTACAATGAGCAGTTCTTC. Amino acid sequence: CASSTGTSGLYNEQFF.

The chain carries TRBV28 and TRBJ1-5, with TRBD1 matching over 7 bases. The CDR3 consists of 16 residues. CDR1 is MDHEN and CDR2 is SYDVKM in the germline V gene. V shed 2 bases, J shed 0 bases, and the junction held 4 bases outside the gene matches. The CDR3 nucleotides read TGTGCCAGCAGTTTACTGGGACAGACTAGCAATCAGCCCCAGCATTTT. This gives the protein CASSLLGQTSNQPQHF.

CDR3 in amino acids: CASSPGGRYQPQHF. The CDR3 coding sequence is TGTGCCAGCAGTCCCGGAGGGCGATACCAGCCCCAGCATTTT. The V gene is TRBV28, the J gene TRBJ1-5; D gene uncertain. V was pared by 5 bases and J by 7 bases, with 15 bases between. The CDR3 totals 14 residues. Germline CDR1 and CDR2: MDHEN and SYDVKM.

The CDR3 reads CASSSQTGVSYEQYF. CDR3 DNA sequence: TGTGCCAGCAGTTCCCAGACAGGTGTCTCCTACGAGCAGTACTTC. This chain uses TRBV28 with TRBJ2-7; TRBD1 is a possible D gene (6 bases). V lost 4 bases to trimming and J lost 0 bases, with 13 bases between them. The CDR3 spans 15 residues. Germline assignment: CDR1 MDHEN and CDR2 SYDVKM.